These 11 T cell receptor beta chains were all obtained from the same sample, sequenced in a study of OX40 agonist ivuxolimab in advanced cancers. Repertoires were generated with immunoSEQ multiplex PCR, while TCRdb's copy carries only in-frame clones and drops some. The sample holds 28,000 or so clones, around four fifths seen once. The sequencing here drew on CD4+ or CD8+ T cells sorted from blood, taken in a trial of the OX40 agonist ivuxolimab. All receptors come from an adult with an advanced solid tumor such as melanoma, head and neck, liver or kidney cancer.

CDR3 amino acids: CASSGRTPNTEAFF. CDR3 coding DNA: TGTGCCAGCAGTGGTCGGACACCAAACACTGAAGCTTTCTTT. The chain is built from TRBV25-1 and TRBJ1-1; D is possibly TRBD1 (5 bases). Germline CDR1 is MGHDK and CDR2 is SYGVNS. V dropped 4 bases and J dropped 2 bases, with 11 bases sitting between them. CDR3 size: 14 residues.

The rearrangement links TRBV15 to TRBJ1-5; D gene unclear. Germline CDR1 and CDR2: LNHNV and YYDKDF (reference sequence). This CDR3 spans 15 amino acids. V lost 0 bases to trimming and J lost 5 bases, with 11 bases between them. The CDR3 coding sequence is TGTGCCACCAGCAGAGATAGAGGATTCTATCAGCCCCAGCATTTT. Amino acid sequence: CATSRDRGFYQPQHF.

As DNA, the CDR3 is TGTGCCAGCAATGCCGGGGGCGGGGAGCAGTACTTC. Its translation: CASNAGGGEQYF. This chain connects TRBV9 to TRBJ2-7; the D call may be TRBD1 or TRBD2 (6 bases each). Germline CDR1 SGDLS, CDR2 YYNGEE. Trimming stripped 6 bases from V and 7 bases from J, with 14 bases between. The CDR3 runs 12 residues.

This clone was seen a handful of times. The rearrangement joins TRBV6-5 to TRBJ1-2, with no clear D. Germline V gene lookup returns CDR1 MNHEY and CDR2 SVGAGI. The CDR3 spans 12 residues. Trimming shortened V by 5 bases and J by 4 bases, and 8 bases separated the two germline ends. Here the CDR3 reads CASSEIRYGYTF. The CDR3 DNA is TGTGCCAGCAGTGAAATTCGCTATGGCTACACCTTC.

This chain joins TRBV4-3 and TRBJ1-1; the D is unclear. CDR1 is LGHNA, CDR2 YSLEER, per germline. The germline V and J ends were trimmed by 4 bases and 0 bases, with 6 bases remaining between them. The CDR3 runs to 13 residues. The CDR3 DNA follows: TGCGCCAGCAGCCCCACTATGAACACTGAAGCTTTCTTT. It yields the protein CASSPTMNTEAFF.

The chain links TRBV20-1 to TRBJ1-1; unclear D gene. CDR3 length: 11 residues. Germline V CDR1 and CDR2: DFQATT, SNEGSKA (reference sequence). V was trimmed by 6 bases and J by 2 bases, leaving 7 bases between them. CDR3 coding DNA: TGCAGTGCAGACATTAACACTGAAGCTTTCTTT. Translating it yields CSADINTEAFF.

This rearrangement joins TRBV5-1 to TRBJ2-6; 7 nucleotides align to TRBD1. The CDR3 covers 19 residues. Germline CDR1 SGHRS, CDR2 YFSETQ. The ends lost 1 base at V and 0 bases at J; junction bases unmatched: 10. In DNA form, the CDR3 reads TGCGCCAGCAGCTTGTATCAGGGGGAGTATCACTCTGGGGCCAACGTCCTGACTTTC. Translated: CASSLYQGEYHSGANVLTF. The whole variable domain, filled in from reference TRBV5-1 and TRBJ2-6, reads KAGVTQTPRYLIKTRGQQVTLSCSPISGHRSVSWYQQTPGQGLQFLFEYFSETQRNKGNFPGRFSGRQFSNSRSEMNVSTLELGDSALYLCASSLYQGEYHSGANVLTFGAGSRLTVL.

The V gene is TRBV7-9, the J gene TRBJ1-1, with 7 bases identical to TRBD1. Unmatched junction bases numbered 5, after V lost 5 bases and J lost 2 bases. Germline CDR1 reads SEHNR; CDR2 reads FQNEAQ (reference sequence). CDR3 size: 14 residues. CDR3 in DNA: TGTGCCAGCAGCGCCGGGACAGCCAACACTGAAGCTTTCTTT. Protein sequence: CASSAGTANTEAFF.

The chain uses TRBV4-3 and TRBJ2-7, with 9 bases lining up with TRBD1. This CDR3 spans 15 amino acids. Germline-derived CDR1 and CDR2 are LGHNA and YSLEER. V trimming: 0 bases; J trimming: 1 base; junction bases outside the gene matches: 1. CDR3 coding DNA: TGCGCCAGCAGCCAAGAGGGGACAGGGTCCTACGAGCAGTACTTC. It codes for CASSQEGTGSYEQYF.

The chain combines TRBV5-6 with TRBJ1-1, with 9 bases that match TRBD1. Germline loops: CDR1 SGHDT, CDR2 YYEEEE. The CDR3 runs to 18 residues. Trimming at V came to 1 base and at J to 1 base, leaving 11 bases not matched to a gene. The CDR3 is CASSLLGGQGLPNTEAFF. The CDR3 DNA reads TGTGCCAGCAGCTTGTTGGGCGGACAGGGGTTACCGAACACTGAAGCTTTCTTT. Full variable domain (missing parts from reference TRBV5-6 and TRBJ1-1): DAGVTQSPTHLIKTRGQQVTLRCSPKSGHDTVSWYQQALGQGPQFIFQYYEEEERQRGNFPDRFSGHQFPNYSSELNVNALLLGDSALYLCASSLLGGQGLPNTEAFFGQGTRLTVV.

The gene calls are TRBV5-4 and TRBJ2-2; no firm D call. The CDR3 has 12 residues. The germline V and J ends were trimmed by 1 base and 7 bases, with 5 bases remaining between them. From germline, CDR1 is SGHNT and CDR2 YYREEE (reference sequence). This chain's CDR3 is CASSLRNGELFF. As DNA, the CDR3 is TGTGCCAGCAGCTTGAGGAACGGGGAGCTGTTTTTT. Full variable domain (remainder filled in from reference TRBV5-4 and TRBJ2-2): ETGVTQSPTHLIKTRGQQVTLRCSSQSGHNTVSWYQQALGQGPQFIFQYYREEENGRGNFPPRFSGLQFPNYSSELNVNALELDDSALYLCASSLRNGELFFGEGSRLTVL.